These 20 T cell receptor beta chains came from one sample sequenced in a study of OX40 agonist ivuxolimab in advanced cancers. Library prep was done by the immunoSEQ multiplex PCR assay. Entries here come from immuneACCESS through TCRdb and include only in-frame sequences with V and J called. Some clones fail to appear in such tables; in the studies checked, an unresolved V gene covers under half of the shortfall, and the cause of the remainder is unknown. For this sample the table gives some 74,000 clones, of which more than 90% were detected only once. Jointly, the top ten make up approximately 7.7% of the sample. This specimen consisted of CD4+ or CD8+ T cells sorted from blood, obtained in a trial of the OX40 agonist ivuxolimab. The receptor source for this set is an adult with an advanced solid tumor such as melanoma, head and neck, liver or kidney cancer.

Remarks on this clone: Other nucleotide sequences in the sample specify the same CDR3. The CDR3 loop is CASSLKTTSIRGNEQFF. CDR3 nucleotides: TGTGCCAGTAGTCTGAAGACGACTAGCATTAGGGGGAATGAGCAGTTCTTC. This rearrangement joins TRBV19 to TRBJ2-1; tentatively, D is TRBD2 (7 bases). V was clipped by 5 bases and J by 7 bases, with 24 bases between them. Looked up from germline, CDR1 is LNHDA and CDR2 is SQIVND (reference sequence). CDR3 size: 17 residues.

CDR3 nucleotide sequence: TGCGCCAGCAGCCCGGAAGGGCGGGAAAAACTGTTTTTT. Translated: CASSPEGREKLFF. The gene calls are TRBV5-1 and TRBJ1-4; no firm D call. This CDR3 has 13 amino acids. V was trimmed by 4 bases and J by 8 bases, leaving 12 bases between them. CDR1 and CDR2 (germline): SGHRS, YFSETQ.

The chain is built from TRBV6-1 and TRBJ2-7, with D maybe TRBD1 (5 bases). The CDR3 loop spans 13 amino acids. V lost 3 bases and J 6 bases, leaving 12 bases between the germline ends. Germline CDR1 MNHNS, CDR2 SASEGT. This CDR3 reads CASSDTGLAEQYF. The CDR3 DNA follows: TGTGCCAGCAGTGACACAGGTTTGGCCGAGCAGTACTTC.

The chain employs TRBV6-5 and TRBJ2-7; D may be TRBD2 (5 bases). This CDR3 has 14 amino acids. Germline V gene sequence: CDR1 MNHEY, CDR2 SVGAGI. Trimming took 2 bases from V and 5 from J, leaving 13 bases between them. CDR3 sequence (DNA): TGTGCCAGCAGTTACCCACCCGGGGTCAACGAGCAGTACTTC. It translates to CASSYPPGVNEQYF.

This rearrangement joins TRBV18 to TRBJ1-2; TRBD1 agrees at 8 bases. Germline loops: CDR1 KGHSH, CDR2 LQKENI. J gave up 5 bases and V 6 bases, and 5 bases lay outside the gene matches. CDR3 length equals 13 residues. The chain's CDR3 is CASSRTGRYGYTF. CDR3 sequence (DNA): TGTGCCAGCTCTCGGACAGGGAGATATGGCTACACCTTC.

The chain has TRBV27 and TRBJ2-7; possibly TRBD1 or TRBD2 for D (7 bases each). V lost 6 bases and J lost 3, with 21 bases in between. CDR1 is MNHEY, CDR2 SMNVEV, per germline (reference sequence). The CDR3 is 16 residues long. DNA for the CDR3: TGTGCCAGCAGGAATATGAAAGCGGGACAGCACTACGAGCAGTACTTC. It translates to CASRNMKAGQHYEQYF.

The CDR3 nucleotides are TGTGCCAGCAGCTTAAAACCCGGGGGGCCCAGCACAGATACGCAGTATTTT. Protein product: CASSLKPGGPSTDTQYF. The rearrangement links TRBV7-3 to TRBJ2-3, with D perhaps TRBD2 (7 bases). Germline CDR1 is SGHTA and CDR2 is FQGTGA. The CDR3 sequence is 17 residues long. Trimming pared 1 base from V and 0 bases from J, leaving 14 bases between.

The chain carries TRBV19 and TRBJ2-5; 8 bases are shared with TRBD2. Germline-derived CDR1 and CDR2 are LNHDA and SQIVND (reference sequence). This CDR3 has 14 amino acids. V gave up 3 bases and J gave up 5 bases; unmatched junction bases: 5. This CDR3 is CASSILGLEETQYF. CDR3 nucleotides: TGTGCCAGTAGTATTCTGGGACTAGAGGAGACCCAGTACTTC.

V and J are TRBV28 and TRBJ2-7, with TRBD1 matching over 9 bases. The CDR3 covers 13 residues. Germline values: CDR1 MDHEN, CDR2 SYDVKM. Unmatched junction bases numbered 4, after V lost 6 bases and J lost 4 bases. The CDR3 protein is CASRGQGGYEQYF. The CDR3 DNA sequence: TGTGCCAGCAGGGGACAGGGAGGGTACGAGCAGTACTTC.

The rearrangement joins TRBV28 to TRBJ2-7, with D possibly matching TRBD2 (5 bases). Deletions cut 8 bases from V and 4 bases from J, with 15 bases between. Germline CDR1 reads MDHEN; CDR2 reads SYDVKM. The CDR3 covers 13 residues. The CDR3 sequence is CASLRELPYEQYF. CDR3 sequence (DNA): TGTGCCAGCTTACGGGAACTCCCTTACGAGCAGTACTTC.

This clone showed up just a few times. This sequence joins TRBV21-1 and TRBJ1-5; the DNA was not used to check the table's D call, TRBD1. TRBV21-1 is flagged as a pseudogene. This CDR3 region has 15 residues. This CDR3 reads CASSNIVGGPSAQHF. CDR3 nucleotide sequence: TGTGCCAGCAGCAACATTGTAGGGGGTCCCTCCGCCCAGCATTTT.

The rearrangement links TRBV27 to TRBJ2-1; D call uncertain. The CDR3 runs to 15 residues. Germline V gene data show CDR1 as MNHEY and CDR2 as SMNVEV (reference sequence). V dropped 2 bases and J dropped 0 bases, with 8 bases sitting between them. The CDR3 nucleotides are TGTGCCAGCAGTTTAACAGATCTCTCCTACAATGAGCAGTTCTTC. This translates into CASSLTDLSYNEQFF.

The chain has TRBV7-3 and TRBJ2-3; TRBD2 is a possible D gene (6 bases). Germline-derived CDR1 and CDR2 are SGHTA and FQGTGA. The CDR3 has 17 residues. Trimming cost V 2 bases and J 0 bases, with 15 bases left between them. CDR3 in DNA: TGTGCCAGCAGCTTACGACCTCTAGCGACTAGCACAGATACGCAGTATTTT. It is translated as CASSLRPLATSTDTQYF.

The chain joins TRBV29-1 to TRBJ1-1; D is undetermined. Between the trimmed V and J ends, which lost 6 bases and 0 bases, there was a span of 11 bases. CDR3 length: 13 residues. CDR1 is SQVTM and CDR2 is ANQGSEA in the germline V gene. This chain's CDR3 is CSVARHLNTEAFF. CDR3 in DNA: TGCAGCGTAGCCAGGCACCTGAACACTGAAGCTTTCTTT.

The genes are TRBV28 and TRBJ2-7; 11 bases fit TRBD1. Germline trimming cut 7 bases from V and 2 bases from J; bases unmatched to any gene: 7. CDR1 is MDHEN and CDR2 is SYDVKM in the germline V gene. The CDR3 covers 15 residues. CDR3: CASISSGQGAYEQYF. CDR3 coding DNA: TGTGCCAGCATCTCCTCGGGACAGGGGGCCTACGAGCAGTACTTC.

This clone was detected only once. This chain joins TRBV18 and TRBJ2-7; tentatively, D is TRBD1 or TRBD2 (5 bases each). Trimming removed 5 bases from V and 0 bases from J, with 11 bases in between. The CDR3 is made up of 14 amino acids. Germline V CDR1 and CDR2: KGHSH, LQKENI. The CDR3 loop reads CASSAGTDSYEQYF. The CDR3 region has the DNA TGTGCCAGCTCAGCCGGGACGGACTCCTACGAGCAGTACTTC.

The DNA of the CDR3 is TGCAGCGTTAGGGAGTTCTCTGGAAACACCATATATTTT. This encodes CSVREFSGNTIYF. This sequence joins TRBV29-1 and TRBJ1-3, with D uncertain. The ends were cut back, 5 bases at V and 0 bases at J, with 8 bases in the middle. The CDR3 consists of 13 residues. The germline V gene has CDR1 SQVTM and CDR2 ANQGSEA.

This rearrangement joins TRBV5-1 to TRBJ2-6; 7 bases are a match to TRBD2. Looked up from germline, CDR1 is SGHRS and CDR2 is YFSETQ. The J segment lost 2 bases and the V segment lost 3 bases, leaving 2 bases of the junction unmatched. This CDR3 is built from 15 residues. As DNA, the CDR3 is TGCGCCAGCAGCTCCGGGGGGACTGGGGCCAACGTCCTGACTTTC. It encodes CASSSGGTGANVLTF.

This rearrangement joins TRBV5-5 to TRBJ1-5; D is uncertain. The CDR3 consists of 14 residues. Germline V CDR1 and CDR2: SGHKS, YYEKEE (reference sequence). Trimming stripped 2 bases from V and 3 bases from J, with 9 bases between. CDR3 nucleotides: TGTGCCAGCAGCTTCGACACTATCAATCAGCCCCAGCATTTT. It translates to CASSFDTINQPQHF.

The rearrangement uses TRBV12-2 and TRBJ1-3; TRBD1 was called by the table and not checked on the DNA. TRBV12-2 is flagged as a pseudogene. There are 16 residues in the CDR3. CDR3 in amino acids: CASRLDEGAAGNTIYF. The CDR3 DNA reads TGTGCAAGTCGCTTAGATGAGGGGGCGGCTGGAAACACCATATATTTT.